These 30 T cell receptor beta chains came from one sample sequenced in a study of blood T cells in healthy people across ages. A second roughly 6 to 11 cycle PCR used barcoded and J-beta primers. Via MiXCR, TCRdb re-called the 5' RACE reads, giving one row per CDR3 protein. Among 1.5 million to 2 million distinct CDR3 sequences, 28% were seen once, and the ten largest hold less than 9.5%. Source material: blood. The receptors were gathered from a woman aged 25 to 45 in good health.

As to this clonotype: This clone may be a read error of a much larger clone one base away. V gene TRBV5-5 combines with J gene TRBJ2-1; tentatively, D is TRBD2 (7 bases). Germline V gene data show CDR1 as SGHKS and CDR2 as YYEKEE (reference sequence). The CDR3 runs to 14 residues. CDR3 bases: TGTGCCAACAGCTGGGGCGGGGGCGCGAATGAGCAGTTCTTC. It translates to CANSWGGGANEQFF.

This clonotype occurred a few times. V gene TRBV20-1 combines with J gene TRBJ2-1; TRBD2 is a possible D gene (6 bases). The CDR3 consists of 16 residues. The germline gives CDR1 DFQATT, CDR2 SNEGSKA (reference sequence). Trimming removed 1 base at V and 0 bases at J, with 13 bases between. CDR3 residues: CSARGRAGSSYNEQFF. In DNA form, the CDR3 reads TGCAGTGCTAGAGGGAGGGCGGGGAGCTCCTACAATGAGCAGTTCTTC.

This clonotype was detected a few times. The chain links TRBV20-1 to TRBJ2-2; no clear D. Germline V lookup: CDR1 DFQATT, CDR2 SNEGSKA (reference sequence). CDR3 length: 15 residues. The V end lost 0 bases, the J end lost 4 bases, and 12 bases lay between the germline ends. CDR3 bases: TGCAGTGCTAGAGATTCATCCAGGCCCACCGGGGAGCTGTTTTTT. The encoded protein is CSARDSSRPTGELFF.

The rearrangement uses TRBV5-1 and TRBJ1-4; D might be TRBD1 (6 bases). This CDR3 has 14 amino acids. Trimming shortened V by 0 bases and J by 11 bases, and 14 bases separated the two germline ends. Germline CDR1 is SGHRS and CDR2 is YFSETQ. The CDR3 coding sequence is TGCGCCAGCAGCTTGGAGGCAGGGGTCGGGAAACTGTTTTTT. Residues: CASSLEAGVGKLFF.

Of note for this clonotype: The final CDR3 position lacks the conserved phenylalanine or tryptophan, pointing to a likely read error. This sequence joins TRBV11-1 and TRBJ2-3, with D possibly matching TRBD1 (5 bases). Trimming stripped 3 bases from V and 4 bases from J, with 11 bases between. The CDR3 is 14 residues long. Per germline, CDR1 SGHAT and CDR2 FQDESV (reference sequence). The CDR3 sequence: CASSFHRMADTQYL. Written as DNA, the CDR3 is TGTGCCAGCAGCTTTCACAGGATGGCAGATACGCAGTATTTG.

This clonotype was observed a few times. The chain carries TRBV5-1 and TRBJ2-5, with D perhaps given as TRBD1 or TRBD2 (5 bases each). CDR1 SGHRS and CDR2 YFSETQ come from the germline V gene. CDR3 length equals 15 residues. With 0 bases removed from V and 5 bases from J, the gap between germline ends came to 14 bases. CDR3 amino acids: CASSLASLAGETQYF. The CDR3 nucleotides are TGCGCCAGCAGCTTGGCCTCGCTAGCAGGGGAGACCCAGTACTTC. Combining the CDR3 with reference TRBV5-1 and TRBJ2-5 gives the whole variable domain KAGVTQTPRYLIKTRGQQVTLSCSPISGHRSVSWYQQTPGQGLQFLFEYFSETQRNKGNFPGRFSGRQFSNSRSEMNVSTLELGDSALYLCASSLASLAGETQYFGPGTRLLVL.

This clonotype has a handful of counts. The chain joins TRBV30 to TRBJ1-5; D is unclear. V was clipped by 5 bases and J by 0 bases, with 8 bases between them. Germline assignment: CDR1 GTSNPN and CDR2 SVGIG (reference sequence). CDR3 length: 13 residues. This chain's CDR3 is CAWGTDSNQPQHF. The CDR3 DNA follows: TGTGCCTGGGGTACAGATAGCAATCAGCCCCAGCATTTT. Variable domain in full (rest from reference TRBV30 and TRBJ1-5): SQTIHQWPATLVQPVGSPLSLECTVEGTSNPNLYWYRQAAGRGLQLLFYSVGIGQISSEVPQNLSASRPQDRQFILSSKKLLLSDSGFYLCAWGTDSNQPQHFGDGTRLSIL.

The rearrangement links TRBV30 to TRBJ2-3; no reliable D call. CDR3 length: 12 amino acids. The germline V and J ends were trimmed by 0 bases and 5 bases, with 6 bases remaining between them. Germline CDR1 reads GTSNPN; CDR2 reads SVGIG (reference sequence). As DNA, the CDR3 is TGTGCCTGGAGTGTCAGCGAAGATACGCAGTATTTT. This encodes CAWSVSEDTQYF.

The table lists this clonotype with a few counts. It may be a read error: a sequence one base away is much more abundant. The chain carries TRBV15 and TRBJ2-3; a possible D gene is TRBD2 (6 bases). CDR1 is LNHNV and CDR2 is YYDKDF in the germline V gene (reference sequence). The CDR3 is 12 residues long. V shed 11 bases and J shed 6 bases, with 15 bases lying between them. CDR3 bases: TGTGCCTCAGGGACTTGGGGGGATACGCAGTATTTT. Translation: CASGTWGDTQYF. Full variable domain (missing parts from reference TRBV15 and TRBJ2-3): DAMVIQNPRYQVTQFGKPVTLSCSQTLNHNVMYWYQQKSSQAPKLLFHYYDKDFNNEADTPDNFQSRRPNTSFCFLDIRSPGLGDTAMYLCASGTWGDTQYFGPGTRLTVL.

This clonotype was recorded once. The CDR3 is CASSQTPATRYNEQFF. CDR3 bases: TGCGCCAGCAGCCAGACACCGGCTACCCGATACAATGAGCAGTTCTTC. The chain carries TRBV4-1 and TRBJ2-1; D remains ambiguous. This CDR3 has 16 residues. Trimming pared 3 bases from V and 4 bases from J, leaving 16 bases between. CDR1 is MGHRA, CDR2 YSYEKL, per germline.

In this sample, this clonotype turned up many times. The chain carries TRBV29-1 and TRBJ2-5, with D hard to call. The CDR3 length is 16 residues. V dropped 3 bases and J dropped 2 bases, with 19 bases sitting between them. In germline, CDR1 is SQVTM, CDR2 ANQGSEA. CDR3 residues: CSVDGLSSSEQETQYF. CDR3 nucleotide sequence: TGCAGCGTTGATGGGCTGTCCTCTAGTGAGCAAGAGACCCAGTACTTC.

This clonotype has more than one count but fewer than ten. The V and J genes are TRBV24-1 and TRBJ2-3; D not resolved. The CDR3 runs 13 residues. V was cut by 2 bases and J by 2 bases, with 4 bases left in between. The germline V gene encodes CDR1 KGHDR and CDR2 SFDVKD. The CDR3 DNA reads TGTGCCACCAGTGATTCATTCACAGATACGCAGTATTTT. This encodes CATSDSFTDTQYF.

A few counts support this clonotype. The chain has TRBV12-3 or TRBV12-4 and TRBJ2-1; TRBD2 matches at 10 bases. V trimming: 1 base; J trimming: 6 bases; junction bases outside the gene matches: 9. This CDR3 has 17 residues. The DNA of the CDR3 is TGTGCCAGCAGTTTAGGGCTAGCGGGAGAGGTGAGCAATGAGCAGTTCTTC. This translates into CASSLGLAGEVSNEQFF.

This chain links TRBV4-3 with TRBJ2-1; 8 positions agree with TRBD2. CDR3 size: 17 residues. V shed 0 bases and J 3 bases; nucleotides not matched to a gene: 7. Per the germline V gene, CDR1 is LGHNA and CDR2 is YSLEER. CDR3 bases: TGCGCCAGCAGCCAAGATCGTGCTAGCGGGTTCTACAATGAGCAGTTCTTC. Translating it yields CASSQDRASGFYNEQFF.

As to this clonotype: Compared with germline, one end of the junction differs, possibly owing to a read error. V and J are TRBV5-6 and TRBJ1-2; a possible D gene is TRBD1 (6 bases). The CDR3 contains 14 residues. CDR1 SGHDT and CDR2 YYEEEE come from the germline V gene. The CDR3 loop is CAGSAGRTDYGHTF. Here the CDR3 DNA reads TGTGCCGGCAGCGCCGGTCGGACAGACTATGGCCACACCTTC.

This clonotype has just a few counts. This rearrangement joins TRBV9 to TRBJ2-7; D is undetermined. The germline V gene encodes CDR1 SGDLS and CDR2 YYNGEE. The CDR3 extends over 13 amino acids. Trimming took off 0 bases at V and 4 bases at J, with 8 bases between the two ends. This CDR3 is CASSVEGRYEQYF. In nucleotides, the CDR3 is TGTGCCAGCAGCGTAGAAGGCAGATACGAGCAGTACTTC. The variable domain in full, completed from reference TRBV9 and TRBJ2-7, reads DSGVTQTPKHLITATGQRVTLRCSPRSGDLSVYWYQQSLDQGLQFLIQYYNGEERAKGNILERFSAQQFPDLHSELNLSSLELGDSALYFCASSVEGRYEQYFGPGTRLTVT.

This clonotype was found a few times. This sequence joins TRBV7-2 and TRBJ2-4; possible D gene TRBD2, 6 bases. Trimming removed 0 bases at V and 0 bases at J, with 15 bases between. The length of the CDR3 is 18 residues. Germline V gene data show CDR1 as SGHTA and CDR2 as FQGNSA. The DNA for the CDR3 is TGTGCCAGCAGCTTAGCATATAAGGCGGGACTAGCCAAAAACATTCAGTACTTC. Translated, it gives CASSLAYKAGLAKNIQYF.

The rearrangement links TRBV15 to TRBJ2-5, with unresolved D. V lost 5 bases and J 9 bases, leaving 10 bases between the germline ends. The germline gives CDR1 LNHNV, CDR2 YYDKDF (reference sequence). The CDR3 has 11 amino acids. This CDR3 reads CATSPPSSQYF. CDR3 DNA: TGTGCCACCAGCCCACCCTCGTCCCAGTACTTC.

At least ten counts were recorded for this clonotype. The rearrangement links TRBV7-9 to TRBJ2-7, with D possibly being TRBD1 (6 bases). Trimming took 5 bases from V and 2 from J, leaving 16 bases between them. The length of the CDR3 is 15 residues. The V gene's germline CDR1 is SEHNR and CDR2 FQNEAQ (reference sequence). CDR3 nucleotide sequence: TGTGCCAGCAGCGGCGCCAGGGCAGGGGCCTACGAGCAGTACTTC. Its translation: CASSGARAGAYEQYF.

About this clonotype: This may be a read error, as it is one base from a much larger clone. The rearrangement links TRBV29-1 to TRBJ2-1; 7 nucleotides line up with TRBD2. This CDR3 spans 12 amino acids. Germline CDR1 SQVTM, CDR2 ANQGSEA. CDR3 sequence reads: CGLARDYNEQFF. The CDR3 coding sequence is TGCGGCCTCGCCCGGGACTATAATGAGCAGTTCTTC.

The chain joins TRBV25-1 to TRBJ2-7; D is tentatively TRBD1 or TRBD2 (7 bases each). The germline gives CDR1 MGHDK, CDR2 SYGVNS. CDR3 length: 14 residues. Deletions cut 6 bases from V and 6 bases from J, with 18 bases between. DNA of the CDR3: TGTGCCAGCAGCCCCAGGGGGGGGCCGGGCGAGCAGTACTTC. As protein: CASSPRGGPGEQYF.

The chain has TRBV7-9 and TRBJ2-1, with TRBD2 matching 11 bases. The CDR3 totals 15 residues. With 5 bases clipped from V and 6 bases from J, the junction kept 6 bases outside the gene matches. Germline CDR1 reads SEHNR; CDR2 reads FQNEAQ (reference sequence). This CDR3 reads CASSRLAGNGNEQFF. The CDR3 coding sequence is TGTGCCAGCAGCCGACTAGCGGGAAATGGCAATGAGCAGTTCTTC.

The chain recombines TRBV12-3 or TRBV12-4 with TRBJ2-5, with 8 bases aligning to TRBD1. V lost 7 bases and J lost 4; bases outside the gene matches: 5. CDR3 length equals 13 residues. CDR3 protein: CASTQGQAETQYF. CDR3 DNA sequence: TGTGCCAGCACCCAGGGACAGGCAGAGACCCAGTACTTC.

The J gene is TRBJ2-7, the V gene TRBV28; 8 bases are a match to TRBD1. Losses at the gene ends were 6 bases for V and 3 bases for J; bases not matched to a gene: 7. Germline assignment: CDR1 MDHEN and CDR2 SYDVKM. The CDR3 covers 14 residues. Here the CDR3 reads CASRDRGSLYEQYF. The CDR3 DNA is TGTGCCAGCAGAGACAGGGGATCCCTCTACGAGCAGTACTTC.

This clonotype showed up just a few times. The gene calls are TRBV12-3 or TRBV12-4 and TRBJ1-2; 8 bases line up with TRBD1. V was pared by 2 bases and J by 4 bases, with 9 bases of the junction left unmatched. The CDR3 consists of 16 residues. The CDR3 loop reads CASSLFGTGDGYGYTF. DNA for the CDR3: TGTGCCAGCAGTTTATTTGGGACAGGTGATGGCTATGGCTACACCTTC.

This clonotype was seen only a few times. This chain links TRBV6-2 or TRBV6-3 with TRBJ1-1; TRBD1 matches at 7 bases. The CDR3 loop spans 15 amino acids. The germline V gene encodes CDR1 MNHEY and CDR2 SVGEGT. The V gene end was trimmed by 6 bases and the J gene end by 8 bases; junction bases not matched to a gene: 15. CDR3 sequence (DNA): TGTGCCAGCAGGTACGCCGGGACAGAAGCTACCGAAGCTTTCTTT. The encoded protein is CASRYAGTEATEAFF.

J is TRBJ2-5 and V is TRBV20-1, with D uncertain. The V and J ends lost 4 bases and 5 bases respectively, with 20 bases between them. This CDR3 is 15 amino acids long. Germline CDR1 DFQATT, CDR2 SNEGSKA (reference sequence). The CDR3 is CSAKPPGPTYETQYF. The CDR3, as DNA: TGCAGTGCTAAACCGCCGGGCCCAACCTATGAGACCCAGTACTTC.

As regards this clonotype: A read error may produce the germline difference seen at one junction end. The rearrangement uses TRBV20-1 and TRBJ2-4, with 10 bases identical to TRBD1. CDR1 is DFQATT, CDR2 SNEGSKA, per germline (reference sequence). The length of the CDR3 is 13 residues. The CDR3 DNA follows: TGCAGTGCCGGACAGGGGGGGATCGACATTCGGTACTTC. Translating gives CSAGQGGIDIRYF.

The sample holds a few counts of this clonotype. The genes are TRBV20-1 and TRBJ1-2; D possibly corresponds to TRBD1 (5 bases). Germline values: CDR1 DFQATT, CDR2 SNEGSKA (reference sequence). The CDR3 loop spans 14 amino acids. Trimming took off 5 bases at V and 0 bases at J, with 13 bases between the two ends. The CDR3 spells CSAGQGRANYGYTF. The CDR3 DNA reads TGCAGTGCTGGGCAGGGCCGGGCTAACTATGGCTACACCTTC.

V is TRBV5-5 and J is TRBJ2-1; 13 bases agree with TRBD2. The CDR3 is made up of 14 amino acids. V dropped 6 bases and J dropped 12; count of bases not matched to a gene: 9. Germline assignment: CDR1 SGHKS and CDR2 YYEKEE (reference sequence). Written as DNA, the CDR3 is TGTGCCAGCAACCTCGGACTAGCGGGAGTTCGGCAGTTCTTC. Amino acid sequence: CASNLGLAGVRQFF.